The entry below describes one TCR beta chain. This entry comes from a study of blood T cell repertoires in COVID-19. At the level of the study: COVID-19 samples from acute and convalescent phases originated in the United States, Italy and Spain. In each case, the material was cDNA or gDNA derived from T cells, B-cell-depleted T cells, or PBMCs.

Original methodology: Reference gene primer amplification in the assay estimated nucleated cell counts. The protocol was immunoSEQ multiplex PCR, while the TCRdb copy is restricted to in-frame clones and leaves out a portion. V, J and clone size are those of that table, while D and trimming were read from the DNA. The data hold about 220,000 clones, with around 82% observed a single time. Sequencing was done on a sample of peripheral blood. The receptor was derived from an older woman with acute or convalescent COVID-19.

The CDR3 spells CASSVGVEETQYF. The CDR3 DNA is TGTGCCAGCAGCGTAGGAGTGGAAGAGACCCAGTACTTC. The chain couples TRBV9 to TRBJ2-5; D unresolved. The CDR3 is made up of 13 amino acids. Germline lookup yields CDR1 SGDLS and CDR2 YYNGEE. V was shortened by 0 bases and J by 3 bases, with 6 bases between the two germline ends.